This T cell receptor (beta chain) is from a study of siplizumab effects on memory and regulatory T cells. Study conclusions and caveats: Memory cells seemed less diverse than naive T cells, which also seemed major contributors to the alloresponse.

In regard to this clone: The antigen is unknown.

Method: immunoSEQ multiplex PCR; TCRdb's copy keeps in-frame clones and lacks some. The table includes approximately 46,000 clones, 93% detected once. V dropped 6 bases and J dropped 6 bases, with 21 bases sitting between them. The CDR3 is 15 residues long. Germline CDR1 reads SQVTM; CDR2 reads ANQGSEA. The TCR originated in a human donor in good health. The material sequenced was CD8+ T cells sorted from blood. V and J are TRBV29-1 and TRBJ2-1, with D possibly being TRBD1 (5 bases). CDR3 nucleotides: TGCAGCGTCGAAAGTCAGGGTTTAGAGTTCAATGAGCAGTTCTTC. Amino acids: CSVESQGLEFNEQFF.